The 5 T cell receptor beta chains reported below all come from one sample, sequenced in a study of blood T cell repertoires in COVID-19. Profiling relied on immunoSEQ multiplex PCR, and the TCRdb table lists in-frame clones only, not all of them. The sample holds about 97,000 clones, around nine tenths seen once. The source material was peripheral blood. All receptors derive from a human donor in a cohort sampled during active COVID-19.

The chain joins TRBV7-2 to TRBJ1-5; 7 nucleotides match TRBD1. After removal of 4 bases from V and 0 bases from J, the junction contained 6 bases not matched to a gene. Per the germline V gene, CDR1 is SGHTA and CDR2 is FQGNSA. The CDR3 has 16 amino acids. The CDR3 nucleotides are TGTGCCAGCAGCTACCGGGACAGCTATAGCAATCAGCCCCAGCATTTT. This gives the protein CASSYRDSYSNQPQHF.

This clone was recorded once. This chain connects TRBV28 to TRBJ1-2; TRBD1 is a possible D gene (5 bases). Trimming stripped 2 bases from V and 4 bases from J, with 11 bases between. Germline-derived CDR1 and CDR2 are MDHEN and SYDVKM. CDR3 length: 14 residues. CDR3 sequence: CASSLETVTYGYTF. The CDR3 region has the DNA TGTGCCAGCAGTTTAGAGACAGTAACCTATGGCTACACCTTC.

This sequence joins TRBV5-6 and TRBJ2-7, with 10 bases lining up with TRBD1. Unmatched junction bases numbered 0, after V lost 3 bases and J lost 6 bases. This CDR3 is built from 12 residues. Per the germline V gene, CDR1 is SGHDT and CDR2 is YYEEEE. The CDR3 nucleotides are TGTGCCAGCAGCTGGACAGGGGGCGAGCAGTACTTC. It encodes CASSWTGGEQYF.

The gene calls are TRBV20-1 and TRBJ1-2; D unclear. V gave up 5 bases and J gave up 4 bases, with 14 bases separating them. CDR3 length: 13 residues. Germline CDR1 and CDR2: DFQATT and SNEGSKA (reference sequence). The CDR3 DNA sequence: TGCAGTGCTCGTGAATCGGGTGGCTATGGCTACACCTTC. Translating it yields CSARESGGYGYTF.

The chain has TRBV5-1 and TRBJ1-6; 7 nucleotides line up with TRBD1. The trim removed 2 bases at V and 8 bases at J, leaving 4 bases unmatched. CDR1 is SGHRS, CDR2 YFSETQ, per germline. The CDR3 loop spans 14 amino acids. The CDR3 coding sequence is TGCGCCAGCAGCTTAGACAGGGCTTATTCACCCCTCCACTTT. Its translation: CASSLDRAYSPLHF. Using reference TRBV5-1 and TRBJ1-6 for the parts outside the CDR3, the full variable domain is KAGVTQTPRYLIKTRGQQVTLSCSPISGHRSVSWYQQTPGQGLQFLFEYFSETQRNKGNFPGRFSGRQFSNSRSEMNVSTLELGDSALYLCASSLDRAYSPLHFGNGTRLTVT.